This paragraph reports one T cell receptor beta chain. Its cognate antigen is unknown. What CD8 memory combined were CD45RO+ cells and CCR7-negative CD45RA+ TemRA cells. CDR3 size: 16 residues. The V gene end was trimmed by 5 bases and the J gene end by 4 bases; junction bases not matched to a gene: 12. Germline V gene lookup returns CDR1 SGHVS and CDR2 FNYEAQ. The authors distributed each subset's genomic DNA evenly over several immunoSEQ plates. Clones were sequenced by immunoSEQ multiplex PCR, and TCRdb holds only the in-frame ones, with some missing. This sample has more than 550,000 clones; about nine tenths occur once, and the top ten carry 30% to 40%. The data stem from a study of shared clonotypes between healthy human individuals. Study-wide findings and caveats: It was expected that sequencing depth would affect clonotype sharing among donors. Genetic and exposure-history diversity was limited by the few donors.

Specimen: memory CD8+ T cells from PBMCs. Subset reported: CD45RO+ cells pooled with CCR7-negative TemRA cells. The sequence derives from a man aged 18 to 30 in good health. Some clones in this sample may be carry-over from other donors' samples. This sequence joins TRBV7-6 and TRBJ2-7; TRBD1 matches at 9 bases. Here the CDR3 DNA reads TGTGCCAGCAGCCCCGGGACAGGGTTGGGTCTTTACGAGCAGTACTTC. Its protein is CASSPGTGLGLYEQYF.